What follows is one T cell receptor beta chain and its context. TCRdb keeps only in-frame clones here, not all; method: immunoSEQ multiplex PCR. The sample yields roughly 170,000 clones, roughly four fifths seen once. These data come from a study of blood T cell repertoires in COVID-19. The V gene's germline CDR1 is PRHDT and CDR2 FYEKMQ (reference sequence). The CDR3 is made up of 16 amino acids. V gave up 7 bases and J gave up 0 bases, with 16 bases separating them. The receptor comes from a man aged 40-55 years who had recovered from COVID-19. The sequencing input was peripheral blood. The J gene is TRBJ2-1, the V gene TRBV13, with a tentative D call TRBD2 (6 bases). Written as DNA, the CDR3 is TGTGCCAGCAACATAGCGGTTGGGAGCTCCTACAATGAGCAGTTCTTC. It specifies CASNIAVGSSYNEQFF.